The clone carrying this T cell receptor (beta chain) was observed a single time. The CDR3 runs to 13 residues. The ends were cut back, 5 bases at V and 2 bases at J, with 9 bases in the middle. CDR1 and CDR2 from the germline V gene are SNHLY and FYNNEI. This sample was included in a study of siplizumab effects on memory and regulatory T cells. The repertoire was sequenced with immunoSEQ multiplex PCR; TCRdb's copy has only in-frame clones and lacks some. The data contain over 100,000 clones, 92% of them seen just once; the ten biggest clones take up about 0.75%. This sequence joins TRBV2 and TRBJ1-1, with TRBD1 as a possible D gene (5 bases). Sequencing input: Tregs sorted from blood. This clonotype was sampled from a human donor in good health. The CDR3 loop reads CASSSDRNTEAFF. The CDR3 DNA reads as TGTGCCAGCAGTAGTGACAGAAACACTGAAGCTTTCTTT.